A selection of T cell receptor beta chains follows, all from one sample in a study of shared clonotypes between healthy human individuals. Some clones are missing from TCRdb's copy, which holds only in-frame ones; the method was immunoSEQ multiplex PCR. The sample yields 400,000 to 500,000 clones, about 82% seen once. Sequenced: PBMCs. The receptors here all came from a woman aged 40 to 55 in good health. Some clones in this sample may be carry-over from other donors' samples. CDR3s include the opening cysteine and the closing phenylalanine or tryptophan. A D gene is named only where the DNA matches it firmly. Clone size appears in some rows only: once, few, many, or a class for an expanded clone.

size: few
J: TRBJ2-6
D: NA
length: 14
V: TRBV7-2
CDR3: CASNPQGGANVLTF
DNA: TGTGCCAGCAACCCCCAGGGTGGGGCCAACGTCCTGACTTTC

size: many
J: TRBJ1-1
D: NA
length: 14
V: TRBV7-8
CDR3: CASSLGGGNTEAFF
DNA: TGTGCCAGCAGCTTAGGAGGGGGGAACACTGAAGCTTTCTTT

size: NA
J: TRBJ2-1
D: TRBD2
length: 17
V: TRBV7-2
CDR3: CASSLWGTSGSYNEQFF
DNA: TGTGCCAGCAGCTTGTGGGGGACTAGCGGGAGCTACAATGAGCAGTTCTTC

size: once
J: TRBJ1-5
D: TRBD1
length: 15
V: TRBV30
CDR3: CAWRGTGMGNQPQHF
DNA: TGTGCCTGGAGGGGGACAGGGATGGGCAATCAGCCCCAGCATTTT

size: few
J: TRBJ2-7
D: NA
length: 14
V: TRBV15
CDR3: CATSRDRASYEQYF
DNA: TGTGCCACCAGCAGAGACAGGGCATCCTACGAGCAGTACTTC

size: NA
J: TRBJ1-1
D: NA
length: 12
V: TRBV11-2
CDR3: CASSFGEGEAFF
DNA: TGTGCCAGCAGCTTTGGGGAGGGTGAAGCTTTCTTT

size: NA
J: TRBJ1-4
D: NA
length: 14
V: TRBV5-1
CDR3: CASRRGSSNEKLFF
DNA: TGCGCCAGCAGGAGGGGGTCGTCTAATGAAAAACTGTTTTTT

size: NA
J: TRBJ1-4
D: TRBD1
length: 15
V: TRBV19
CDR3: CASSILTGPNEKLFF
DNA: TGTGCCAGTAGTATCCTGACAGGGCCCAATGAAAAACTGTTTTTT

size: NA
J: TRBJ1-2
D: NA
length: 14
V: TRBV7-2
CDR3: CASSPSPLSGGYTF
DNA: TGTGCCAGCAGCCCAAGTCCCCTTTCTGGTGGCTACACCTTC

size: NA
J: TRBJ2-1
D: TRBD1
length: 14
V: TRBV10-3
CDR3: CAISAGQGWNEQFF
DNA: TGTGCCATCAGTGCGGGACAGGGGTGGAATGAGCAGTTCTTC

size: once
J: TRBJ1-2
D: NA
length: 12
V: TRBV11-2
CDR3: CASSREGSGYTF
DNA: TGTGCCAGCAGCAGGGAGGGTAGCGGCTACACCTTC

size: NA
J: TRBJ2-7
D: NA
length: 14
V: TRBV15
CDR3: CATSREGGDYEQYF
DNA: TGTGCCACCAGCAGAGAAGGTGGGGACTACGAGCAGTACTTC

size: NA
J: TRBJ2-5
D: TRBD2
length: 15
V: TRBV28
CDR3: CASSKGLAGAETQYF
DNA: TGTGCCAGCAGTAAGGGACTAGCGGGAGCAGAGACCCAGTACTTC

size: many
J: TRBJ1-2
D: TRBD1
length: 17
V: TRBV28
CDR3: CASSSPGQARLGYGYTF
DNA: TGTGCCAGCAGTTCCCCGGGACAGGCCAGACTCGGCTATGGCTACACCTTC

size: many
J: TRBJ1-1
D: NA
length: 15
V: TRBV6-5
CDR3: CASTQTRGGYTEAFF
DNA: TGTGCCAGCACCCAGACCAGGGGAGGTTACACTGAAGCTTTCTTT

size: NA
J: TRBJ2-1
D: TRBD1
length: 15
V: TRBV5-1
CDR3: CASSMQQGAGNEQFF
DNA: TGCGCCAGCTCGATGCAGCAGGGGGCTGGCAATGAGCAGTTCTTC

size: NA
J: TRBJ1-3
D: NA
length: 16
V: TRBV7-8
CDR3: CASSLQPGGSGNTIYF
DNA: TGTGCCAGCAGCTTACAGCCGGGAGGCTCTGGAAACACCATATATTTT

size: NA
J: TRBJ2-7
D: NA
length: 17
V: TRBV18
CDR3: CASSPPDARASKYEQYF
DNA: TGTGCCAGCTCACCACCGGACGCGCGTGCATCAAAATACGAGCAGTACTTC

size: NA
J: TRBJ2-7
D: NA
length: 15
V: TRBV11-3
CDR3: CASSLDGSESYEQYF
DNA: TGTGCCAGCAGCTTAGACGGATCCGAGTCCTACGAGCAGTACTTC

size: NA
J: TRBJ2-7
D: NA
length: 11
V: TRBV7-2
CDR3: CASRTGYEQYF
DNA: TGTGCCAGCCGGACGGGCTACGAGCAGTACTTC

size: NA
J: TRBJ2-1
D: TRBD2
length: 15
V: TRBV4-3
CDR3: CASSQHLREVYEQFF
DNA: TGCGCCAGCAGCCAACATCTGCGGGAGGTCTATGAGCAGTTCTTC

size: NA
J: TRBJ1-4
D: NA
length: 16
V: TRBV5-6
CDR3: CASSLWGTATNEKLFF
DNA: TGTGCCAGCAGCTTGTGGGGGACTGCAACTAATGAAAAACTGTTTTTT

size: once
J: TRBJ1-3
D: NA
length: 14
V: TRBV27
CDR3: CASKPGRAGNTIYF
DNA: TGTGCCAGCAAACCCGGCAGGGCAGGAAACACCATATATTTT

size: NA
J: TRBJ1-1
D: NA
length: 16
V: TRBV5-1
CDR3: CASSLSTHQSNTEAFF
DNA: TGCGCCAGCAGCTTGTCGACACATCAGTCGAACACTGAAGCTTTCTTT

size: NA
J: TRBJ2-7
D: NA
length: 15
V: TRBV18
CDR3: CASSPPGTDYYEQYF
DNA: TGTGCCAGCTCACCTCCGGGGACGGACTACTACGAGCAGTACTTC